These T cell receptor beta chains were read from a single sample in a study of T cell responses to AZD1222 COVID-19 vaccine. The data were produced by immunoSEQ multiplex PCR, yet TCRdb's version contains in-frame clones alone and is incomplete. This table has 110,000 to 150,000 clones, roughly nine tenths appearing once. The source material was peripheral blood, sampled on day 0 of AZD1222 vaccination. The receptor source for this set is an adult in good health. Each CDR3 is given with its conserved first and last residue. The D gene is left open where the match is weak. Not every row has a clone size; where given, it reads once, few, many or a size class.

NA	NA	TRBJ2-2	TRBV10-3	TGTGCCATCAGTGGACTTCAAGGACTGAACACCGGGGAGCTGTTTTTT	CAISGLQGLNTGELFF
NA	NA	TRBJ1-2	TRBV30	TGTGCCTGGGGACGACCCCTGAGCTACACCTTC	CAWGRPLSYTF
NA	NA	TRBJ2-5	TRBV14	TGTGCCAGCAGCTACCGGGACTTGCCGCAGGCCCAGTACTTC	CASSYRDLPQAQYF
NA	TRBD2	TRBJ2-1	TRBV6-4	TGTGCCAGCAGAGCCATTAGCGGGGGGAACGATGAGCAGTTCTTC	CASRAISGGNDEQFF
NA	NA	TRBJ1-1	TRBV3-1/TRBV3-2	TGTGCCAGCAGCCACCCGGTGAACACTGAAGCTTTCTTT	CASSHPVNTEAFF
NA	NA	TRBJ2-1	TRBV19	TGTGCCAGTAGGGTACAGGGAAGCAATGAGCAGTTCTTC	CASRVQGSNEQFF
NA	NA	TRBJ1-6	TRBV27	TGTGCCAGCAGTCCCTTCGGGAGGGGGGGTAGTTCACCCCTCCACTTT	CASSPFGRGGSSPLHF
NA	NA	TRBJ1-5	TRBV7-2	TGTGCCAGCAGCCCGCGTGGCAATCAGCCCCAGCATTTT	CASSPRGNQPQHF
NA	NA	TRBJ2-2	TRBV6-5	TGTGCCAGCAGTTACTGGACAACAAACACCGGGGAGCTGTTTTTT	CASSYWTTNTGELFF
NA	NA	TRBJ2-2	TRBV7-8	TGTGCCAGCAGCTTATCGGACTACACCGGGGAGCTGTTTTTT	CASSLSDYTGELFF
few	TRBD1	TRBJ2-1	TRBV10-1	TGCGCCAGCAGTGAAGGGACAGGGGGCTTGTATGAGCAGTTCTTC	CASSEGTGGLYEQFF
NA	NA	TRBJ1-3	TRBV25-1	TGTGCCAGCAGTGATTGGAGAAACACCATATATTTT	CASSDWRNTIYF
NA	NA	TRBJ1-6	TRBV4-1	TGCGCCAGCAGCCAAGTCTGGGAGGAGGGCGGTTCACCCCTCCACTTT	CASSQVWEEGGSPLHF
NA	NA	TRBJ2-7	TRBV7-2	TGTGCCAGCAGCGCGGACCTCTCCTACGAGCAGTACTTC	CASSADLSYEQYF
NA	NA	TRBJ1-3	TRBV6-5	TGTGCCAGCAGTCCCGGACAGAATTCTGGAAACACCATATATTTT	CASSPGQNSGNTIYF
NA	NA	TRBJ2-1	TRBV5-1	TGCGCCAGCAGCTTGGGTCCGGACAATGAGCAGTTCTTC	CASSLGPDNEQFF
NA	TRBD2	TRBJ2-1	TRBV12-5	TGTGCTAGTGGTTTGGTGGCCATAGCGGGGGTCGACAATGAGCAGTTCTTC	CASGLVAIAGVDNEQFF
once	NA	TRBJ1-6	TRBV16	TGTGCCAGCAGCCAATCTGGTCAGGGTGGCTCACCCCTCCACTTT	CASSQSGQGGSPLHF
NA	TRBD1	TRBJ1-2	TRBV9	TGTGCCAGCAGCGATGGAAAGGACAGGGATCTTGTCTATGGCTACACCTTC	CASSDGKDRDLVYGYTF
NA	NA	TRBJ1-1	TRBV4-1	TGCGCCAGCAGCCAAGATGTGTCGACAGGTATGAACACTGAAGCTTTCTTT	CASSQDVSTGMNTEAFF
NA	NA	TRBJ2-2	TRBV24-1	TGTGCCACCAGTGACCCCAGCGTGTCCGGGGAGCTGTTTTTT	CATSDPSVSGELFF
NA	NA	TRBJ1-5	TRBV4-2	TGTGCCAGCAGCCAAGAGGGTGGTACCAATCAGCCCCAGCATTTT	CASSQEGGTNQPQHF
NA	TRBD1	TRBJ2-4	TRBV5-1	TGCGCCAGCAGCACCCATGGGGGACAGGGGGAAGTGAACATTCAGTACTTC	CASSTHGGQGEVNIQYF
NA	NA	TRBJ2-7	TRBV6-5	TGTGCCAGCCAAGAGAAATGGACCTCCTACGAGCAGTACTTC	CASQEKWTSYEQYF
NA	TRBD2	TRBJ2-1	TRBV20-1	TGCAGTGCTAGTAGCGCTAGCGGGGGCCAAATCAATGAGCAGTTCTTC	CSASSASGGQINEQFF